A single sample is the source of the 20 T cell receptor beta chains below, sequenced in a study of blood T cell repertoires in COVID-19. Method: immunoSEQ multiplex PCR; TCRdb's copy keeps in-frame clones and lacks some. Altogether about 310,000 clones are present, roughly nine tenths being singletons, with the ten largest covering around 4.8%. The sample consisted of PBMCs or T cells enriched from blood (not recorded which). These receptors all come from a man aged 60 to 69 who had recovered from COVID-19.

This clone was detected only once. The chain has TRBV9 and TRBJ1-2, with D possibly being TRBD1 (6 bases). Trimming shortened V by 1 base and J by 5 bases, and 12 bases separated the two germline ends. This CDR3 is built from 14 residues. In germline, CDR1 is SGDLS, CDR2 YYNGEE. CDR3 nucleotides: TGTGCCAGCAGCGTACGGGACACTTCGTATGGCTACACCTTC. The encoded protein is CASSVRDTSYGYTF. Combining the CDR3 with reference TRBV9 and TRBJ1-2 gives the whole variable domain DSGVTQTPKHLITATGQRVTLRCSPRSGDLSVYWYQQSLDQGLQFLIQYYNGEERAKGNILERFSAQQFPDLHSELNLSSLELGDSALYFCASSVRDTSYGYTFGSGTRLTVV.

The chain is built from TRBV5-1 and TRBJ1-2; D is possibly TRBD1 (5 bases). Trimming left V 0 bases short and J 4 bases short, with 13 bases between. CDR1 and CDR2 (germline): SGHRS, YFSETQ. The CDR3 is 15 amino acids. The CDR3 sequence is CASSLAVGGSYGYTF. The CDR3 DNA is TGCGCCAGCAGCTTGGCCGTTGGGGGGTCCTATGGCTACACCTTC.

This chain joins TRBV7-2 and TRBJ2-7, with 10 bases lining up with TRBD2. CDR3 size: 14 residues. Germline CDR1 and CDR2: SGHTA and FQGNSA. V was clipped by 3 bases and J by 4 bases; unmatched bases: 3. This chain's CDR3 is CASSFGAGGYEQYF. For the CDR3, the DNA is TGTGCCAGCAGCTTCGGAGCGGGAGGGTACGAGCAGTACTTC.

CDR3: CASSTPGTGGFLYGEAFF. In DNA, the CDR3 is TGTGCCAGCAGTACACCCGGGACAGGGGGCTTCCTTTATGGTGAAGCTTTCTTT. The chain carries TRBV28 and TRBJ1-1, with 12 bases identical to TRBD1. CDR1 and CDR2 from the germline V gene are MDHEN and SYDVKM. V lost 5 bases and J lost 7; bases outside the gene matches: 17. CDR3 size: 18 residues.

This sequence joins TRBV9 and TRBJ1-1, with 9 bases matching TRBD1. J was trimmed by 2 bases and V by 3 bases; bases with no gene match: 20. Germline V gives CDR1 SGDLS, CDR2 YYNGEE. This CDR3 has 20 residues. The CDR3 sequence is CASSGALSIRGQGFNTEAFF. The DNA of the CDR3 is TGTGCCAGCAGCGGGGCCCTGAGTATCCGAGGACAGGGGTTTAACACTGAAGCTTTCTTT.

The gene calls are TRBV18 and TRBJ2-7, with a weak D call TRBD1 (5 bases). The CDR3 totals 12 residues. V lost 3 bases to trimming and J lost 5 bases, with 8 bases between them. CDR1 and CDR2 from the germline V gene are KGHSH and LQKENI. For the CDR3, the DNA is TGTGCCAGCTCACCCCAAGGGGACGAGCAGTACTTC. Translating it yields CASSPQGDEQYF.

The chain is built from TRBV7-9 and TRBJ2-7, with TRBD2 matching 14 bases. There are 18 residues in the CDR3. The trim removed 5 bases at V and 2 bases at J, leaving 11 bases unmatched. Germline values: CDR1 SEHNR, CDR2 FQNEAQ (reference sequence). This CDR3 reads CASSTPGTSGRRTYEQYF. Written as DNA, the CDR3 is TGTGCCAGCAGCACACCCGGGACTAGCGGGAGAAGGACCTACGAGCAGTACTTC.

This clone occurred a few times. CDR3 protein: CASSFGTGHTEAFF. The DNA of the CDR3 is TGTGCCAGCAGCTTCGGGACAGGGCATACTGAAGCTTTCTTT. The chain couples TRBV7-6 to TRBJ1-1; 9 bases map to TRBD1. V lost 3 bases to trimming and J lost 5 bases; unmatched junction nucleotides: 4. Germline-derived CDR1 and CDR2 are SGHVS and FNYEAQ. This CDR3 has 14 amino acids. Together with reference TRBV7-6 and TRBJ1-1, the CDR3 gives the full variable domain: GAGVSQSPRYKVTKRGQDVALRCDPISGHVSLYWYRQALGQGPEFLTYFNYEAQQDKSGLPNDRFSAERPEGSISTLTIQRTEQRDSAMYRCASSFGTGHTEAFFGQGTRLTVV.

The CDR3 spells CASSLYRTGLYNEQFF. CDR3 DNA sequence: TGTGCCAGCAGTTTATATAGGACAGGGCTCTACAATGAGCAGTTCTTC. This chain links TRBV27 with TRBJ2-1; 8 bases are shared with TRBD1. Germline lookup yields CDR1 MNHEY and CDR2 SMNVEV (reference sequence). V lost 1 base and J lost 3; bases outside the gene matches: 5. The CDR3 length is 16 residues.

The chain joins TRBV11-2 to TRBJ2-7; 10 positions agree with TRBD1. V shed 4 bases, J shed 0 bases, and the junction held 6 bases outside the gene matches. Germline assignment: CDR1 SGHAT and CDR2 FQNNGV. The CDR3 length is 16 residues. CDR3: CASSSGTGVISYEQYF. CDR3 nucleotides: TGTGCCAGCAGCTCAGGGACAGGGGTAATCTCCTACGAGCAGTACTTC.

This chain links TRBV7-3 with TRBJ1-2, with a tentative D call TRBD1 (6 bases). Germline V gene lookup returns CDR1 SGHTA and CDR2 FQGTGA. The CDR3 has 13 residues. V was trimmed by 3 bases and J by 4 bases, leaving 9 bases between them. The CDR3 DNA reads as TGTGCCAGCAGCTTGGAAGGGGGCTATGGCTACACCTTC. It encodes CASSLEGGYGYTF.

The genes are TRBV15 and TRBJ2-5; 8 bases are a match to TRBD2. The length of the CDR3 is 15 residues. The germline V gene has CDR1 LNHNV and CDR2 YYDKDF (reference sequence). After removal of 4 bases from V and 5 bases from J, the junction contained 9 bases not matched to a gene. CDR3 loop: CATSTSGLAGETQYF. The DNA for the CDR3 is TGTGCCACCAGCACTTCCGGACTAGCAGGGGAGACCCAGTACTTC.

This chain links TRBV19 with TRBJ2-7; D might be TRBD2 (5 bases). The CDR3 sequence is 16 residues long. CDR1 is LNHDA, CDR2 SQIVND, per germline (reference sequence). V lost 5 bases, J lost 4 bases, and 21 bases lay in between. CDR3 nucleotide sequence: TGTGCCAGTAGTTACCGAGGAGCGAGGGCCCTTTACGAGCAGTACTTC. Translating it yields CASSYRGARALYEQYF.

This chain uses TRBV29-1 with TRBJ1-2; TRBD1 is a possible D gene (5 bases). Germline loops: CDR1 SQVTM, CDR2 ANQGSEA. There are 12 residues in the CDR3. V lost 4 bases and J 6 bases, leaving 12 bases between the germline ends. For the CDR3, the DNA is TGCAGCGTTGCCCCGATAGGGGATGGCTACACCTTC. Protein: CSVAPIGDGYTF.

The chain couples TRBV13 to TRBJ2-2; no clear D. The CDR3 totals 14 residues. Trimming removed 3 bases from V and 6 bases from J, with 11 bases in between. CDR1 and CDR2 from the germline V gene are PRHDT and FYEKMQ (reference sequence). The CDR3 nucleotides are TGTGCCAGCAGCTTTCATAGCAGACCCGGGGAGCTGTTTTTT. Translating gives CASSFHSRPGELFF.

The V and J genes are TRBV4-2 and TRBJ1-6; D possibly corresponds to TRBD1 (5 bases). Per germline, CDR1 LGHNA and CDR2 YNFKEQ. V was cut by 4 bases and J by 9 bases, with 19 bases left in between. CDR3 length equals 16 residues. CDR3 coding DNA: TGTGCCAGCAGCCCCACGGCGGGGGGATGGGGTTCACCCCTCCACTTT. It is translated as CASSPTAGGWGSPLHF.

The chain employs TRBV2 and TRBJ1-6; D remains unclear. CDR1 and CDR2 from the germline V gene are SNHLY and FYNNEI. The CDR3 is 15 residues long. V was pared by 5 bases and J by 5 bases, with 13 bases between. The CDR3 DNA reads as TGTGCCAGCAGTTGGAAGCACAGAGATAATTCACCCCTCCACTTT. Its protein is CASSWKHRDNSPLHF.

The chain couples TRBV7-9 to TRBJ1-4, with 8 bases lining up with TRBD1. Germline V CDR1 and CDR2: SEHNR, FQNEAQ (reference sequence). This CDR3 comprises 17 residues. Trimming at V came to 5 bases and at J to 7 bases, leaving 15 bases not matched to a gene. As DNA, the CDR3 is TGTGCCAGCAGCCCCGTCCCGGGACAGGTGCGGGGTGAAAAACTGTTTTTT. This gives the protein CASSPVPGQVRGEKLFF.

The chain combines TRBV7-2 with TRBJ2-7; 8 nucleotides match TRBD1. The junction had 10 bases not matched to a gene; V was cut back by 5 bases and J by 4 bases. The germline CDR1 and CDR2 sequences are SGHTA and FQGNSA. The CDR3 totals 15 residues. The CDR3 region has the DNA TGTGCCAGCAGCCTTTCCCAGGGGGCCCTTTACGAGCAGTACTTC. Protein: CASSLSQGALYEQYF.

This clone was detected once. The chain joins TRBV3-1 (or the pseudogene TRBV3-2) to TRBJ2-1; 12 positions agree with TRBD2. Germline-derived CDR1 and CDR2 are LGHDT and YNNKEL (reference sequence). This CDR3 comprises 15 residues. Germline trimming cut 4 bases from V and 8 bases from J; bases unmatched to any gene: 6. The CDR3 is CASSPRTSGVDEQFF. CDR3 nucleotide sequence: TGTGCCAGCAGCCCGCGGACTAGCGGGGTCGATGAGCAGTTCTTC.